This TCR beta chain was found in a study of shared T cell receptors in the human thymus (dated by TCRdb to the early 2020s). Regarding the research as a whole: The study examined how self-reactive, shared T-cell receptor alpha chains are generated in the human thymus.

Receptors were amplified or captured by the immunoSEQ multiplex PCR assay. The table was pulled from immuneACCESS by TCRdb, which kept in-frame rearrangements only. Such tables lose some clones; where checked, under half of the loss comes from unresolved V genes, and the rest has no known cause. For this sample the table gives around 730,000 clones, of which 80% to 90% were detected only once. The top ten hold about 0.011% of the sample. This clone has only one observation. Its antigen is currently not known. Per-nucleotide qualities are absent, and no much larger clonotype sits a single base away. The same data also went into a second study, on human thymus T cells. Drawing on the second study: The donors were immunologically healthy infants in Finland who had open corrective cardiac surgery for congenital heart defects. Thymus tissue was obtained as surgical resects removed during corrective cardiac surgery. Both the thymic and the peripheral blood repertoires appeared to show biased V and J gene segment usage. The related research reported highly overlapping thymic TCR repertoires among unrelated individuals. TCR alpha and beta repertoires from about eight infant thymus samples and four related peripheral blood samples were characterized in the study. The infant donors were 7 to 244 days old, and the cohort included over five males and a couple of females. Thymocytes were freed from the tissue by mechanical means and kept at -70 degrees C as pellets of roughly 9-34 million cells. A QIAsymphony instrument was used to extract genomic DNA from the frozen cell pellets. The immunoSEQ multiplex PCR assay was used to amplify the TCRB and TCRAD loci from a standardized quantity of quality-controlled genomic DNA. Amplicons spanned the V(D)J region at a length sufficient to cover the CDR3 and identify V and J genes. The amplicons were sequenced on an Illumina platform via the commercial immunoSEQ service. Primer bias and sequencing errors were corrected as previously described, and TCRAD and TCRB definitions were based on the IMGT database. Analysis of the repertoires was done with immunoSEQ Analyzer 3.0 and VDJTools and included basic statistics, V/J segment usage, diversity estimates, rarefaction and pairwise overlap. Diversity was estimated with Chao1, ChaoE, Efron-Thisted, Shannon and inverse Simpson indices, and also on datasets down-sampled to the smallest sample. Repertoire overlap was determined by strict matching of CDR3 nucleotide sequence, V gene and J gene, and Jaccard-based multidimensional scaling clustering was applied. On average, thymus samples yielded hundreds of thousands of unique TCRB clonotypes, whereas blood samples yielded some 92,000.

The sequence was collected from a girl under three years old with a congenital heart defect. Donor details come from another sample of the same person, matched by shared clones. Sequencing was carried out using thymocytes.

The DNA reads as follows: TGTGCCAGCAGTGACGCCAGGGTTAACCACGAGCAGTACTTC. Its product reads: CASSDARVNHEQYF. The rearrangement joined TRBV2 to TRBJ2-7, and perhaps TRBD1 as D gene, on 5 matching bases. As encoded in the germline V gene, CDR1 is SNHLY while CDR2 is FYNNEI. Spanning cysteine to phenylalanine, the CDR3 consists of 14 amino acids. Only the CDR3 part of the read is kept: 42 bases, read in frame from the first base. V is shortened by 3 bases, J by 5 bases, and the region joining them spans 14 bases.